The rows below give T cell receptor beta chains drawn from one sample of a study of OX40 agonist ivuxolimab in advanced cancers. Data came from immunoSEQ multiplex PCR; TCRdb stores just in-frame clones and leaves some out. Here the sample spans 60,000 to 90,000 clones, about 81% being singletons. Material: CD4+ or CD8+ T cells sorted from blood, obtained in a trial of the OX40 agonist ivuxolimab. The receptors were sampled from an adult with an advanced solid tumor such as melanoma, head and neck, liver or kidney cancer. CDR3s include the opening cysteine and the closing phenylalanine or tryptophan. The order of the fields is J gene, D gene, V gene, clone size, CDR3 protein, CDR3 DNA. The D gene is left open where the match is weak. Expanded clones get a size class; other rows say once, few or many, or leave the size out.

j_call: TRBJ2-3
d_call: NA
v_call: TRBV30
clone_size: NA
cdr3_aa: CAWSLWSDTQYF
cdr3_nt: TGTGCCTGGAGTCTATGGTCAGATACGCAGTATTTT

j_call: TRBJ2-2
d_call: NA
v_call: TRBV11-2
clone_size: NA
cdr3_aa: CASSFILTGELFF
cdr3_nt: TGTGCCAGCAGCTTTATTCTCACCGGGGAGCTGTTTTTT

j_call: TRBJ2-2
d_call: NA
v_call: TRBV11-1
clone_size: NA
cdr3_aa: CASSFVQNTGELFF
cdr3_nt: TGTGCCAGCAGCTTTGTCCAGAACACCGGGGAGCTGTTTTTT

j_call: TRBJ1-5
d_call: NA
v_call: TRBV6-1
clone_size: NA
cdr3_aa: CASSEGVLGNQPQHF
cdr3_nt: TGTGCCAGCAGTGAAGGGGTATTGGGCAATCAGCCCCAGCATTTT

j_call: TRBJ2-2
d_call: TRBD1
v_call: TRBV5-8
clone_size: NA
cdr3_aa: CASSLGSGGTGELFF
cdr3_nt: TGTGCCAGCAGCTTGGGGTCAGGGGGCACCGGGGAGCTGTTTTTT

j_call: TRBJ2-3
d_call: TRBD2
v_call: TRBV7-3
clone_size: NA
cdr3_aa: CASSPRGLAPDTQYF
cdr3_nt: TGTGCCAGCAGCCCTAGGGGACTAGCCCCAGATACGCAGTATTTT

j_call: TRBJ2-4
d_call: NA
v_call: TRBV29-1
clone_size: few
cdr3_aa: CSVEEGTIAKNIQYF
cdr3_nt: TGCAGCGTTGAGGAGGGGACCATAGCCAAAAACATTCAGTACTTC

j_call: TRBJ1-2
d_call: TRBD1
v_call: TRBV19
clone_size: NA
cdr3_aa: CASSPGTAYGYTF
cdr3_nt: TGTGCCAGTAGTCCCGGGACAGCCTATGGCTACACCTTC

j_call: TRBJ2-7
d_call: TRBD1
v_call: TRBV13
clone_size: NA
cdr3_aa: CASNEKGAGVSYEQYF
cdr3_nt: TGTGCCAGCAACGAAAAGGGGGCAGGGGTATCCTACGAGCAGTACTTC

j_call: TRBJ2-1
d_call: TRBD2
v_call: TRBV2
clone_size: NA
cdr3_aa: CASSGSTGTTVPGEQFF
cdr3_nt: TGTGCCAGCAGCGGTTCGACCGGGACTACCGTCCCGGGTGAGCAGTTCTTC

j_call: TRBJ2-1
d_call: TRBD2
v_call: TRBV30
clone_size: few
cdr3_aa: CAWSVLGRVNEQFF
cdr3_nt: TGTGCCTGGAGTGTACTCGGGAGGGTCAATGAGCAGTTCTTC

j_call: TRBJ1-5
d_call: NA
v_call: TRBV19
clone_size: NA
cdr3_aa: CASSTQGNQPQHF
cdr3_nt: TGTGCCAGTAGTACCCAGGGAAATCAGCCCCAGCATTTT

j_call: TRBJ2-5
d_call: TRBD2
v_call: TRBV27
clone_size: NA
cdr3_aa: CASIGLSGSGETQYF
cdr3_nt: TGTGCCAGCATCGGGCTTAGCGGGAGCGGGGAGACCCAGTACTTC

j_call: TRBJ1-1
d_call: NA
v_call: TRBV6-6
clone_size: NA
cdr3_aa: CASSYFIGGEAFF
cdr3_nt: TGTGCCAGCAGTTACTTCATCGGGGGTGAAGCTTTCTTT

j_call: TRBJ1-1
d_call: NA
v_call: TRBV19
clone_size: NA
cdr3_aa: CASSLQQFMNTEAFF
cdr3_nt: TGTGCCAGTAGCTTACAGCAGTTCATGAACACTGAAGCTTTCTTT

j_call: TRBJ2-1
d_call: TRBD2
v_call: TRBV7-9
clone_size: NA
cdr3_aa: CASSLALAGGRDNEQFF
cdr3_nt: TGTGCCAGCAGCTTAGCGTTAGCGGGGGGGAGGGACAATGAGCAGTTCTTC

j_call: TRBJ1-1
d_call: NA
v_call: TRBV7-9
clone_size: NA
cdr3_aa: CASSFDNQNTEAFF
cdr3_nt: TGTGCCAGCAGCTTTGACAACCAGAACACTGAAGCTTTCTTT

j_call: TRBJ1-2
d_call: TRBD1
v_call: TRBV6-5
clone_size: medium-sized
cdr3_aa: CASRQGQGYTF
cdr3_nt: TGTGCCAGCCGACAGGGGCAGGGCTACACCTTC

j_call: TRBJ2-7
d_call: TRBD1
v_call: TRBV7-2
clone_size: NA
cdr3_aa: CASSADRARRNEQYF
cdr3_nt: TGTGCCAGCAGCGCCGACAGGGCCCGGAGAAACGAGCAGTACTTC

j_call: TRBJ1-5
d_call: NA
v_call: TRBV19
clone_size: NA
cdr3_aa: CATETGTGGNQPQHF
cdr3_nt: TGTGCCACCGAGACCGGGACGGGGGGCAATCAGCCCCAGCATTTT

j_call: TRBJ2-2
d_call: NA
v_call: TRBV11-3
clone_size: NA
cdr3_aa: CASSTRQSGELFF
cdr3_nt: TGTGCCAGCAGCACACGACAGTCCGGGGAGCTGTTTTTT

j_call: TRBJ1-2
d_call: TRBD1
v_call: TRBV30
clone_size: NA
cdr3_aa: CAWSLRRQGAYGYTF
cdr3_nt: TGTGCCTGGAGCCTAAGGCGACAGGGGGCGTATGGCTACACCTTC